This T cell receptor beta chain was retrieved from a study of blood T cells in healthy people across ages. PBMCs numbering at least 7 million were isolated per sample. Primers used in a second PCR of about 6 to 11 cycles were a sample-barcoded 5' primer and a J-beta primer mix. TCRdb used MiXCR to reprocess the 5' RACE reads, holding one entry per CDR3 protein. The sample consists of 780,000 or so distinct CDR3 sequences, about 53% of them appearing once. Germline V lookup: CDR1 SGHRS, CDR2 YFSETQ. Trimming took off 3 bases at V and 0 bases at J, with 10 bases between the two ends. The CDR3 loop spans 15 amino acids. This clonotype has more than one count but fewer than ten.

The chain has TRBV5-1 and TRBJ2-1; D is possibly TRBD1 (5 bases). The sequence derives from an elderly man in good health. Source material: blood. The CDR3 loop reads CASSWTQSSYNEQFF. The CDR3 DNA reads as TGCGCCAGCAGCTGGACACAGAGCTCCTACAATGAGCAGTTCTTC.